These 18 T cell receptor beta chains came from one sample sequenced in a study of T cells in women clearing cervical HPV infection. The table came from immunoSEQ multiplex PCR; TCRdb's copy has only in-frame clones and leaves some out. The sample holds tens of thousands of clones. The sample comprised blood buffy coat. The source of these receptors is a woman aged 18-70 years with a cervical HPV16 infection that either progressed to CIN3+ or cleared (not recorded which).

Comment on this clone: The CDR3 end falls 3 residues outside the read, so it is completed with the germline J gene. This chain joins TRBV10-3 and TRBJ2-4, with D possibly matching TRBD2 (7 bases). In germline, CDR1 is ENHRY, CDR2 SYGVKD. CDR3 length: 14 residues. Trimming cost V 6 bases and J 9 bases, with 18 bases left between them. This CDR3 reads CAIRRGGGPGIQYF. Incomplete CDR3 DNA: TGTGCCATCAGGCGTGGGGGGGGGCCCGGCATT.

Regarding this clone: The CDR3 extends 3 residues past the end of the read, so its final part is completed from the germline J gene. The chain couples TRBV11-1 to TRBJ1-1; perhaps TRBD1 as D (6 bases). There are 14 residues in the CDR3. The germline CDR1 and CDR2 sequences are SGHAT and FQDESV (reference sequence). V gave up 2 bases and J gave up 4 bases, with 11 bases separating them. CDR3: CASSLSGAITEAFF. The sequenced CDR3 bases are TGTGCCAGCAGCTTATCAGGGGCGATCACTGAA.

Points on this clone: The DNA ends 3 residues before the CDR3 does, and the rest of the CDR3 is filled in from the germline J gene. The gene calls are TRBV29-1 and TRBJ2-1; 10 bases are a match to TRBD1. From germline, CDR1 is SQVTM and CDR2 ANQGSEA. The CDR3 runs to 13 residues. V gave up 3 bases and J gave up 9 bases; unmatched junction bases: 5. The CDR3 spells CSVDGTGVSEQFF. The sequenced part of the CDR3 DNA is TGCAGCGTTGATGGGACAGGGGTGTCTGAG.

In regard to this clone: Read data end 3 residues before the CDR3 end; the end is taken from the germline J gene. The chain couples TRBV10-1 to TRBJ2-1, with a possible D match to TRBD1 (6 bases). Between the trimmed V and J ends, which lost 2 bases and 4 bases, there was a span of 12 bases. The CDR3 length is 15 residues. The germline gives CDR1 WNHNN, CDR2 SYGVQD (reference sequence). The sequenced CDR3 bases are TGCGCCAGCAGTGAGAAGGGGGAAGCGTACAATGAG. This translates into CASSEKGEAYNE. The complete CDR3 reads CASSEKGEAYNEQFF.

Concerning this clone: The read finishes 3 residues shy of the CDR3 end, and the germline J gene is used to complete it. This rearrangement joins TRBV9 to TRBJ2-1, with 7 bases lining up with TRBD1. V lost 4 bases and J lost 2; bases outside the gene matches: 6. The CDR3 is 15 amino acids. Germline V CDR1 and CDR2: SGDLS, YYNGEE. CDR3: CASSTGTVTYNEQFF. The covered CDR3 bases are TGTGCCAGCAGCACGGGGACAGTCACCTACAATGAG.

Remarks on this clone: The read is 3 residues too short to cover the CDR3 end, so that end is filled in from the germline J gene. This sequence joins TRBV29-1 and TRBJ1-1; TRBD1 agrees at 7 bases. The CDR3 sequence is 14 residues long. Germline CDR1 and CDR2: SQVTM and ANQGSEA. The ends lost 6 bases at V and 2 bases at J; junction bases unmatched: 9. CDR3 loop: CSVATGDSNTEAFF. The sequenced part of the CDR3 DNA is TGCAGCGTCGCTACAGGGGATAGCAACACTGAA.

As regards this clone: The CDR3 end falls 3 residues outside the read, so it is completed with the germline J gene. This rearrangement joins TRBV20-1 to TRBJ1-1, with 10 bases lining up with TRBD1. The V gene's germline CDR1 is DFQATT and CDR2 SNEGSKA (reference sequence). CDR3 length: 15 amino acids. The V and J ends lost 2 bases and 3 bases, in that order; junction bases with no gene match: 6. CDR3 amino acids: CSARSGTGAYTEAFF. CDR3 bases read: TGCAGTGCTAGATCCGGGACAGGGGCGTACACTGAA.

For this clone: The sequenced fragment ends 3 residues before the CDR3 boundary, so the rest is inferred from the germline J gene. V is TRBV4-1 and J is TRBJ2-7; 11 bases fit TRBD1. The CDR3 runs to 15 residues. Germline V gene data show CDR1 as MGHRA and CDR2 as YSYEKL. The V gene end was trimmed by 5 bases and the J gene end by 5 bases; junction bases not matched to a gene: 8. The CDR3 loop is CASSFGQGARDEQYF. CDR3 bases read: TGCGCCAGCAGCTTCGGACAGGGGGCGCGGGACGAG.

Turning to this clone: The read ends 3 residues early relative to the CDR3; the germline J gene fills the gap. The chain couples TRBV5-1 to TRBJ1-1; TRBD1 matches 7 bases. The CDR3 is made up of 14 amino acids. Germline trimming cut 4 bases from V and 2 bases from J; bases unmatched to any gene: 5. Germline V gene sequence: CDR1 SGHRS, CDR2 YFSETQ. CDR3 DNA (partial): TGCGCCAGCAGCCCGGGACAGACTAACACTGAA. Translating it yields CASSPGQTNTE. The entire CDR3 protein is CASSPGQTNTEAFF.

A word on this clone: The CDR3 end falls 3 residues outside the read, so it is completed with the germline J gene. This chain joins TRBV6-4 and TRBJ2-1, with TRBD1 as a possible D gene (5 bases). Germline values: CDR1 MRHNA, CDR2 SNTAGT. The CDR3 runs to 14 residues. Trimming removed 0 bases from V and 5 bases from J, with 8 bases in between. CDR3 residues: CASSDSGQHNEQFF. The part of the CDR3 DNA that was read is TGTGCCAGCAGTGACTCGGGGCAGCACAATGAG.

Concerning this clone itself: The CDR3 goes on 3 residues after the read ends, and that part is filled in from the germline J gene. The rearrangement joins TRBV12-3 or TRBV12-4 to TRBJ2-5, with a possible D match to TRBD2 (5 bases). The CDR3 consists of 15 residues. Trimming left V 5 bases short and J 1 base short, with 14 bases between. CDR3 DNA (partial): TGTGCCAGCAGTCCCCGCCTAGCTCCCCAAGAGACC. Protein: CASSPRLAPQET. From start to end, the CDR3 is CASSPRLAPQETQYF.

About this clone itself: The CDR3 end is not reached by the read, which stops 3 residues before it; the germline J gene fills it in. The genes are TRBV27 and TRBJ2-7, with D unresolved. Per germline, CDR1 MNHEY and CDR2 SMNVEV (reference sequence). V lost 5 bases and J lost 0, with 8 bases in between. CDR3 length equals 13 residues. CDR3 bases read: TGTGCCAGCAGTCCCCCTAGCTCCTACGAG. Translation gives CASSPPSSYE. In full, the CDR3 is CASSPPSSYEQYF.

Of note for this clone: The read stops 3 residues short of the end of the CDR3; the missing end is completed from the germline J gene. V and J are TRBV19 and TRBJ1-6, with 7 bases fitting TRBD1. Germline V CDR1 and CDR2: LNHDA, SQIVND (reference sequence). V was pared by 6 bases and J by 7 bases, with 9 bases of the junction left unmatched. This CDR3 is 15 amino acids long. The CDR3 bases that were read are TGTGCCAGTAGACGGTGGGACAGCCAGAATTCACCC. Translating gives CASRRWDSQNSP. The complete CDR3 protein is CASRRWDSQNSPLHF.

This CDR3 reads CASSFSEYNEQFF. The CDR3 bases that were read are TGTGCCAGCAGCTTTTCAGAATACAATGAG. V and J are TRBV5-6 and TRBJ2-1, with D hard to call. The missing CDR3 end, 3 residues past where the read stops, is filled in from the germline J gene. Deletions cut 2 bases from V and 4 bases from J, with 7 bases between. The V gene's germline CDR1 is SGHDT and CDR2 YYEEEE. CDR3 length: 13 amino acids.

In regard to this clone: The missing CDR3 end, 3 residues past where the read stops, is filled in from the germline J gene. The gene calls are TRBV19 and TRBJ1-5; maybe TRBD1 (5 bases). The CDR3 runs 15 residues. V lost 4 bases and J lost 5, with 15 bases in between. In germline, CDR1 is LNHDA, CDR2 SQIVND (reference sequence). The CDR3 here is CASSNLRQLDQPQHF. The sequenced CDR3 bases are TGTGCCAGTAGTAACCTTCGACAGCTGGATCAGCCC.

A word on this clone: The read ends 3 residues early relative to the CDR3; the germline J gene fills the gap. The V and J genes are TRBV11-1 and TRBJ1-4; 7 bases are shared with TRBD1. Germline CDR1 reads SGHAT; CDR2 reads FQDESV (reference sequence). The length of the CDR3 is 15 residues. Trimming removed 5 bases from V and 1 base from J; junction bases left unmatched: 4. CDR3: CASSPRQGTNEKLFF. The covered CDR3 bases are TGTGCCAGCAGCCCCCGACAGGGAACTAATGAAAAA.

Concerning this clone: The read halts 3 residues ahead of the CDR3 end, with the missing end drawn from the germline J gene. The V and J genes are TRBV20-1 and TRBJ2-7, with a weak D call TRBD2 (6 bases). From germline, CDR1 is DFQATT and CDR2 SNEGSKA (reference sequence). V gave up 7 bases and J gave up 0 bases, with 10 bases separating them. CDR3 length equals 12 residues. This CDR3 is CSGGIPSYEQYF. The DNA read from the CDR3 is TGCAGTGGCGGGATCCCCTCCTACGAG.

Of note for this clone: The read halts 3 residues ahead of the CDR3 end, with the missing end drawn from the germline J gene. V usage is TRBV20-1 and J usage is TRBJ1-5; D gene unclear. Germline CDR1 DFQATT, CDR2 SNEGSKA (reference sequence). The CDR3 is 14 residues long. Trimming cost V 2 bases and J 7 bases, with 15 bases left between them. CDR3 bases read: TGCAGTGCTAGACCTCCCCAGGAAGGGCAGCCC. This gives the protein CSARPPQEGQP. The full CDR3 reads CSARPPQEGQPQHF.